This T cell receptor (beta chain) was observed in a study of cytomegalovirus exposure and HLA in healthy donors. Study results and caveats: It has been reported that TCR beta sequences accurately predicted the HLA-A and HLA-B alleles of most subjects. Previous analysis showed most TCR beta V segments were productive about 90% or about 30% of the time.

Researchers ran the PCR with 60 Vbeta and 13 Jbeta primers. This table comes from immunoSEQ multiplex PCR, and its TCRdb copy is limited to in-frame clones, with some not included. The sample records tens of thousands of clones, about 77% being singletons. In the case of this clone: Its specificity is not known.

There are 14 residues in the CDR3. After removal of 7 bases from V and 5 bases from J, the junction contained 6 bases not matched to a gene. Germline lookup yields CDR1 MNHNS and CDR2 SASEGT. Sequenced input: PBMCs. The chain joins TRBV6-1 to TRBJ2-7, with TRBD2 matching over 12 bases. This receptor was taken from a male donor in good health and CMV-seropositive. The CDR3 is CASNRLAGENEQYF. The CDR3 DNA reads as TGTGCCAGCAACCGACTAGCGGGAGAGAACGAGCAGTACTTC.